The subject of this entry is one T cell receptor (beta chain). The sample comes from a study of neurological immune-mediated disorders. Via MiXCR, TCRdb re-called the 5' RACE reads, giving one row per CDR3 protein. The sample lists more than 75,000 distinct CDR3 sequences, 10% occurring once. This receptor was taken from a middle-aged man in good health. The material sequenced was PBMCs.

The DNA for the CDR3 is TGTGCCAGCAGTTTAGGGACAGGGGGCTCGAATTCACCCCTCCACTTT. Translation: CASSLGTGGSNSPLHF. J is TRBJ1-6 and V is TRBV6-6; 12 nucleotides agree with TRBD1. V lost 4 bases to trimming and J lost 7 bases; unmatched junction nucleotides: 5. Germline CDR1 is MNHNY and CDR2 is SVGAGI (reference sequence). The CDR3 covers 16 residues.